This passage covers 25 T cell receptor beta chains from one sample sequenced in a study of CD8+CD57+ T cells in acquired aplastic anemia. The template used for profiling TCR beta VDJ and CDR3 was genomic DNA. Each CDR3 protein gets one entry after TCRdb re-called the reads with MiXCR. The table shows roughly 200,000 distinct CDR3 sequences, with approximately 57% occurring only once. Sequenced: sorted CD4+, CD8+, or CD8+CD57+ T cells (not recorded which) from PBMCs. These receptors came from a human donor in good health.

As to this clonotype: Just one base apart from a much larger clone, this may be a read error. The V gene is TRBV5-6, the J gene TRBJ2-1; D is unclear. CDR3 length equals 12 residues. Germline values: CDR1 SGHDT, CDR2 YYEEEE. In DNA form, the CDR3 reads TGTGCCAGCAGCGGGTTTGCCAATGGGCAGTTCTTC. Its protein product is CASSGFANGQFF.

The rearrangement joins TRBV20-1 to TRBJ2-1, with TRBD2 identical over 12 bases. The CDR3 spans 15 residues. Germline V CDR1 and CDR2: DFQATT, SNEGSKA (reference sequence). J gave up 8 bases and V 3 bases, and 8 bases lay outside the gene matches. CDR3 nucleotides: TGCAGTGCTAGCGCAGGACTAGCGGGGAACGATGAGCAGTTCTTC. This gives the protein CSASAGLAGNDEQFF.

The sample holds a few counts of this clonotype. A read error may account for a junction end that differs from germline. The V and J genes are TRBV7-7 and TRBJ2-7, with no clear D. Germline V lookup: CDR1 SSHAT, CDR2 FNYEAQ (reference sequence). The CDR3 runs 13 residues. CDR3 bases: TGTGCTAGCAGCTTGGCAGCCTCCTACGAGCAGTACTTC. Protein: CASSLAASYEQYF.

This sequence joins TRBV7-9 and TRBJ1-1; D not resolved. V was shortened by 5 bases and J by 1 base, with 11 bases between the two germline ends. CDR3 length equals 14 residues. Per germline, CDR1 SEHNR and CDR2 FQNEAQ (reference sequence). CDR3 DNA: TGTGCCAGCAGCCGAGATATCGGGAACACTGAAGCTTTCTTT. Translation gives CASSRDIGNTEAFF.

The chain uses TRBV29-1 and TRBJ2-5; 12 nucleotides match TRBD1. The J call may be incorrect, as the DNA end agrees better with TRBJ2-7. This CDR3 is built from 13 residues. Germline V gives CDR1 SQVTM, CDR2 ANQGSEA. The CDR3 DNA reads TGCAGCGCCCGGGACAGGGGGCCCCGCGAGCAGTACTTC. Translated, it gives CSARDRGPREQYF.

The rearrangement joins TRBV5-1 to TRBJ1-1; D remains unclear. Germline CDR1 SGHRS, CDR2 YFSETQ. V shed 3 bases and J shed 1 base, with 19 bases lying between them. The CDR3 loop spans 17 amino acids. The chain's CDR3 is CASSSSPVRTANTEAFF. The CDR3 region has the DNA TGCGCCAGCAGCTCATCCCCAGTCAGGACCGCGAACACTGAAGCTTTCTTT.

This clonotype showed up many times. This chain links TRBV10-3 with TRBJ2-7, with D unclear. Germline V lookup: CDR1 ENHRY, CDR2 SYGVKD. The V end was cut by 0 bases, the J end by 3 bases, with 6 bases between. The length of the CDR3 is 13 residues. For the CDR3, the DNA is TGTGCCATCAGTGAGTCTGGGTACTACGAGCAGTACTTC. Amino acid sequence: CAISESGYYEQYF.

CDR3 in amino acids: CASMVGVAGNTIYF. As DNA, the CDR3 is TGTGCCAGCATGGTGGGGGTCGCTGGAAACACCATATATTTT. The chain uses TRBV7-2 and TRBJ1-3; a weak D match, TRBD1 (5 bases). Germline lookup yields CDR1 SGHTA and CDR2 FQGNSA. Trimming pared 7 bases from V and 2 bases from J, leaving 12 bases between. The CDR3 totals 14 residues.

This clonotype was detected only a few times. This chain uses TRBV2 with TRBJ1-2, with a weak D call TRBD1 (5 bases). The V end lost 3 bases, the J end lost 4 bases, and 18 bases lay between the germline ends. The V gene's germline CDR1 is SNHLY and CDR2 FYNNEI. CDR3 length equals 16 residues. The CDR3 reads CASSEAVGRQGYGYTF. The CDR3 nucleotides read TGTGCCAGCAGTGAGGCAGTGGGACGCCAGGGCTATGGCTACACCTTC.

This clonotype was observed once. The chain links TRBV2 to TRBJ1-6, with D possibly matching TRBD1 (6 bases). CDR1 and CDR2 (germline): SNHLY, FYNNEI. V lost 7 bases, J lost 1 base, and 14 bases lay in between. The CDR3 totals 16 residues. This CDR3 is CASTLQGASYNSPLHF. The CDR3 DNA reads TGTGCCAGCACTCTACAGGGAGCGTCCTATAATTCACCCCTCCACTTT.

Many counts were recorded for this clonotype. J is TRBJ2-5 and V is TRBV5-8, with 7 bases aligning to TRBD2. J gave up 5 bases and V 4 bases, and 14 bases lay outside the gene matches. The CDR3 spans 16 residues. Germline values: CDR1 SGHTS, CDR2 YDEGEE. CDR3 protein: CASSLSQTSSPETQYF. The CDR3 DNA reads as TGTGCCAGCAGCCTCTCCCAGACTAGCTCCCCCGAGACCCAGTACTTC. The full variable domain, with the rest looked up from reference TRBV5-8 and TRBJ2-5, is EAGVTQSPTHLIKTRGQQATLRCSPISGHTSVYWYQQALGLGLQFLLWYDEGEERNRGNFPPRFSGRQFPNYSSELNVNALELEDSALYLCASSLSQTSSPETQYFGPGTRLLVL.

The chain couples TRBV24-1 to TRBJ1-2; weak D call: TRBD1 (6 bases). CDR1 is KGHDR and CDR2 is SFDVKD in the germline V gene. This CDR3 is 13 amino acids long. Trimming removed 2 bases from V and 8 bases from J, with 11 bases in between. The CDR3, as DNA: TGTGCCACCAGTGATTACAGGGATGACGGCTACACCTTC. Its translation: CATSDYRDDGYTF.

This clonotype was recorded many times. V usage is TRBV11-1 and J usage is TRBJ1-1; possibly TRBD1 for D (5 bases). The V end was cut by 3 bases, the J end by 7 bases, with 15 bases between. Germline CDR1 reads SGHAT; CDR2 reads FQDESV (reference sequence). The CDR3 runs 14 residues. This CDR3 reads CASSLAGQGFEAFF. DNA of the CDR3: TGTGCCAGCAGCTTGGCCGGGCAGGGTTTTGAAGCTTTCTTT.

In its sample, this clonotype was seen once. The chain carries TRBV7-9 and TRBJ2-1, with 9 bases aligning to TRBD2. J gave up 7 bases and V 4 bases, and 11 bases lay outside the gene matches. The germline gives CDR1 SEHNR, CDR2 FQNEAQ (reference sequence). This CDR3 contains 16 residues. The CDR3 DNA reads as TGTGCCAGCAGCTCGGCCGCTAGCGGGGATAGGAATGAGCAGTTCTTC. Protein sequence: CASSSAASGDRNEQFF. Looking up the rest from reference TRBV7-9 and TRBJ2-1 gives the full variable domain: DTGVSQNPRHKITKRGQNVTFRCDPISEHNRLYWYRQTLGQGPEFLTYFQNEAQLEKSRLLSDRFSAERPKGSFSTLEIQRTEQGDSAMYLCASSSAASGDRNEQFFGPGTRLTVL.

The sample holds one count of this clonotype. The chain uses TRBV12-5 and TRBJ2-3, with D maybe TRBD1 (6 bases). The V end was cut by 6 bases, the J end by 4 bases, with 11 bases between. Germline V lookup: CDR1 LGHNT, CDR2 FRNRAP. The CDR3 covers 13 residues. CDR3: CASGAGVSDTQYF. Written as DNA, the CDR3 is TGTGCTAGTGGGGCAGGGGTATCAGATACGCAGTATTTT.

The chain carries TRBV2 and TRBJ1-1; D unresolved. Germline CDR1 reads SNHLY; CDR2 reads FYNNEI. There are 14 residues in the CDR3. Trimming pared 5 bases from V and 5 bases from J, leaving 15 bases between. The DNA of the CDR3 is TGTGCCAGCAGTCTACTGGGGTTTGAAACTGAAGCTTTCTTT. Its translation: CASSLLGFETEAFF.

This chain joins TRBV27 and TRBJ2-3; 9 positions agree with TRBD1. Germline loops: CDR1 MNHEY, CDR2 SMNVEV (reference sequence). After removal of 5 bases from V and 5 bases from J, the junction contained 11 bases not matched to a gene. This CDR3 has 16 residues. The CDR3 nucleotides read TGTGCCAGCAGTCAACAACAGGGGGCGCGCGTAGATACGCAGTATTTT. Residues: CASSQQQGARVDTQYF.

This clonotype was recorded a few times. The V and J genes are TRBV20-1 and TRBJ2-7, with a weak D call TRBD2 (6 bases). V lost 1 base and J lost 4, with 11 bases in between. Germline CDR1 is DFQATT and CDR2 is SNEGSKA (reference sequence). The CDR3 runs 13 residues. CDR3 sequence: CSARGWGDYEQYF. CDR3 nucleotides: TGCAGTGCTAGAGGTTGGGGGGATTACGAGCAGTACTTC.

This clonotype was seen more than once but under ten times. V gene TRBV7-6 combines with J gene TRBJ2-2; possibly TRBD2 for D (7 bases). V was shortened by 8 bases and J by 0 bases, with 10 bases between the two germline ends. The CDR3 has 14 amino acids. CDR1 SGHVS and CDR2 FNYEAQ come from the germline V gene. The CDR3 coding sequence is TGTGCCAGCGGGGGGGGGCCGAACACCGGGGAGCTGTTTTTT. Protein: CASGGGPNTGELFF. Based on the CDR3 plus reference TRBV7-6 and TRBJ2-2, the full variable domain is GAGVSQSPRYKVTKRGQDVALRCDPISGHVSLYWYRQALGQGPEFLTYFNYEAQQDKSGLPNDRFSAERPEGSISTLTIQRTEQRDSAMYRCASGGGPNTGELFFGEGSRLTVL.

In regard to this clonotype: At one boundary the junction diverges from the germline segment, which might be a read error. The CDR3 here is CASSQDPGGGETQYF. DNA of the CDR3: TGTGCCAGCAGCCAAGATCCGGGGGGGGGTGAGACCCAGTACTTC. The J gene is TRBJ2-5, the V gene TRBV4-1; 8 bases map to TRBD2. Germline loops: CDR1 MGHRA, CDR2 YSYEKL. The CDR3 runs 15 residues.

The chain is built from TRBV4-3 and TRBJ2-7; D is unclear. V was clipped by 0 bases and J by 4 bases, with 7 bases between them. There are 13 residues in the CDR3. CDR1 and CDR2 from the germline V gene are LGHNA and YSLEER. CDR3 sequence: CASSQDRLYEQYF. CDR3 bases: TGCGCCAGCAGCCAAGATAGGCTTTACGAGCAGTACTTC.

This clonotype was seen a few times. The chain links TRBV9 to TRBJ2-5, with 12 bases identical to TRBD2. This CDR3 comprises 16 residues. Germline CDR1 reads SGDLS; CDR2 reads YYNGEE. V shed 0 bases, J shed 7 bases, and the junction held 7 bases outside the gene matches. CDR3 sequence: CASSVVPSGGAATQYF. The CDR3 DNA is TGTGCCAGCAGCGTAGTACCTAGCGGGGGGGCGGCGACCCAGTACTTC.

This clonotype was seen only a few times. This chain connects TRBV3-2 to TRBJ1-1; TRBD1, the table's D call, was not compared with the DNA. TRBV3-2 is noted as a pseudogene. The length of the CDR3 is 18 residues. CDR3 residues: CASSQDPQGFGANTEAFF. The DNA for the CDR3 is TGTGCCAGCAGCCAAGACCCACAGGGGTTTGGCGCAAACACTGAAGCTTTCTTT.

This clonotype was picked up many times. The V gene is TRBV6-6, the J gene TRBJ2-3; D ambiguous. The CDR3 is made up of 11 amino acids. Trimming shortened V by 10 bases and J by 4 bases, and 9 bases separated the two germline ends. Per germline, CDR1 MNHNY and CDR2 SVGAGI (reference sequence). CDR3 sequence reads: CATKGADTQYF. The CDR3 DNA follows: TGTGCCACAAAGGGCGCAGATACGCAGTATTTT.

The chain joins TRBV7-3 to TRBJ2-5, with TRBD2 identical over 10 bases. The CDR3 is 16 residues long. Germline CDR1 SGHTA, CDR2 FQGTGA. V trimming: 3 bases; J trimming: 4 bases; junction bases outside the gene matches: 8. The CDR3 spells CASSLHLAGVIETQYF. The CDR3 nucleotides read TGTGCCAGCAGCTTGCATCTAGCGGGGGTTATAGAGACCCAGTACTTC.